This TCR beta chain was recovered during a study of T cell responses to AZD1222 COVID-19 vaccine. Study conclusions and caveats: Increases in Spike-specific TCR breadth and depth were seen after two AZD1222 doses. The study identified only five to seven AZD1222 recipients as seropositive at baseline.

Notes on this clone: Antigen unknown.

The method was immunoSEQ multiplex PCR; TCRdb's version includes in-frame clones alone and lacks a portion of them. The data contain nearly 110,000 clones, roughly 87% of them singletons. The sequences come from peripheral blood, collected 28 days after the second AZD1222 dose. The origin of this receptor is an adult who received the AZD1222 COVID-19 vaccine.

CDR3: CSTNPAGAVNTEAFF. The CDR3 DNA is TGCAGCACAAACCCCGCGGGGGCGGTGAACACTGAAGCTTTCTTT. The chain is built from TRBV29-1 and TRBJ1-1; D perhaps matches TRBD1 (6 bases). The ends were cut back, 8 bases at V and 0 bases at J, with 19 bases in the middle. The CDR3 length is 15 residues. The germline V gene has CDR1 SQVTM and CDR2 ANQGSEA. The variable domain in full, with the rest retrieved from reference TRBV29-1 and TRBJ1-1, is SAVISQKPSRDICQRGTSLTIQCQVDSQVTMMFWYRQQPGQSLTLIATANQGSEATYESGFVIDKFPISRPNLTFSTLTVSNMSPEDSSIYLCSTNPAGAVNTEAFFGQGTRLTVV.